These 7 T cell receptor beta chains were sequenced from one sample in a study of T-cell reconstitution after alpha-beta-depleted transplantation in children. Unique molecular identifiers were used to barcode this TCRbeta library. Via MiXCR, TCRdb re-called the PCR reads, giving one row per CDR3 protein. Of about 610,000 distinct CDR3 sequences listed, over 9.5% are singletons. The sequencing used PBMCs from the stem cell graft donor, collected from the stem cell graft. Every receptor here comes from a human donor who donated a stem cell graft to a child with acute myeloid leukemia.

This clonotype was detected only a few times. The chain is built from TRBV12-3 or TRBV12-4 and TRBJ2-7; TRBD2 matches 8 bases. This CDR3 is 12 amino acids long. The V and J ends lost 6 bases and 6 bases, in that order; junction bases with no gene match: 4. The CDR3 loop is CASSGLAFEQYF. As DNA, the CDR3 is TGTGCCAGCAGCGGACTAGCATTCGAGCAGTACTTC.

In its sample, this clonotype was seen a few times. V gene TRBV28 combines with J gene TRBJ2-1, with 10 bases matching TRBD2. This CDR3 has 17 residues. CDR1 and CDR2 (germline): MDHEN, SYDVKM. Trimming removed 5 bases from V and 3 bases from J; junction bases left unmatched: 10. CDR3 coding DNA: TGTGCCAGCAGTCTAGGAGCGGGAGGGCCTTACTACAATGAGCAGTTCTTC. Amino acids: CASSLGAGGPYYNEQFF.

This clonotype was found a few times. The chain uses TRBV2 and TRBJ1-2; perhaps TRBD1 as D (6 bases). The germline gives CDR1 SNHLY, CDR2 FYNNEI. CDR3 length: 19 amino acids. Trimming took 2 bases from V and 6 from J, leaving 28 bases between them. CDR3 sequence: CASSEREGIQGEELNGYTF. In nucleotides, the CDR3 is TGTGCCAGCAGTGAAAGGGAGGGCATACAGGGTGAAGAGTTGAATGGCTACACCTTC. Full variable domain (missing parts from reference TRBV2 and TRBJ1-2): EPEVTQTPSHQVTQMGQEVILRCVPISNHLYFYWYRQILGQKVEFLVSFYNNEISEKSEIFDDQFSVERPDGSNFTLKIRSTKLEDSAMYFCASSEREGIQGEELNGYTFGSGTRLTVV.

This clonotype was observed a handful of times. This chain links TRBV7-9 with TRBJ2-1; 7 bases match TRBD1. The CDR3 sequence is 16 residues long. Losses at the gene ends were 4 bases for V and 4 bases for J; bases not matched to a gene: 10. Per the germline V gene, CDR1 is SEHNR and CDR2 is FQNEAQ (reference sequence). This CDR3 is CASSSPQGVNYNEQFF. The CDR3 nucleotides read TGTGCCAGCAGCTCCCCTCAGGGGGTAAATTACAATGAGCAGTTCTTC.

This clonotype was counted between two and nine times. This chain connects TRBV30 to TRBJ1-4; a possible D gene is TRBD1 (5 bases). The CDR3 runs to 12 residues. Germline CDR1 and CDR2: GTSNPN and SVGIG (reference sequence). Trimming shortened V by 0 bases and J by 8 bases, and 7 bases separated the two germline ends. In DNA, the CDR3 is TGTGCCTGGAGTGTGAAGGGGGAAAAACTGTTTTTT. Encoded protein: CAWSVKGEKLFF.

The CDR3 reads CASSLRTLGRLAGDWKLLREQYF. The DNA for the CDR3 is TGTGCCAGCAGTTTGCGGACATTGGGCCGATTAGCGGGAGATTGGAAACTACTGCGCGAGCAGTACTTC. The J gene is TRBJ2-7, the V gene TRBV12-3 or TRBV12-4; 9 bases match TRBD2. The CDR3 sequence is 23 residues long. V gave up 3 bases and J gave up 6 bases; unmatched junction bases: 33.

This clonotype was seen only a few times. This chain joins TRBV4-1 and TRBJ2-5; TRBD2 matches at 8 bases. Germline V gene data show CDR1 as MGHRA and CDR2 as YSYEKL. CDR3 length: 17 residues. V shed 0 bases, J shed 5 bases, and the junction held 11 bases outside the gene matches. CDR3 protein: CASSQEEASGLGETQYF. The CDR3 DNA follows: TGCGCCAGCAGCCAAGAGGAGGCTAGCGGGTTGGGGGAGACCCAGTACTTC.